The 29 T cell receptor beta chains listed next were all sequenced from one sample in a study of CD8 T cells in ankylosing spondylitis. Study results and limitations: What seemed typical of ankylosing spondylitis blood was a TCR beta motif built from under 10 highly homologous variants.

TCRdb reprocessed the 5' RACE reads with MiXCR, giving one entry per CDR3 protein. Of 200,000 to 250,000 distinct CDR3 sequences in the sample, about 18% were seen once. No antigen has been identified for these receptors. The sequenced sample consisted of blood, either unsorted or a sorted T cell fraction (not recorded which). These receptors were taken from a male donor with ankylosing spondylitis.

This clonotype was seen only a few times. The chain is built from TRBV12-3 or TRBV12-4 and TRBJ2-3; TRBD2 matches 14 bases. V gave up 6 bases and J gave up 0 bases; unmatched junction bases: 8. This CDR3 has 18 residues. The CDR3 sequence is CASSSTSGGALSTDTQYF. CDR3 nucleotide sequence: TGTGCCAGCAGCTCGACTAGCGGGGGGGCGCTTAGCACAGATACGCAGTATTTT.

CDR3 nucleotides: TGTGCCAGCAGTCGGGACACGAACACCGGGGAGCTGTTTTTT. Encoded protein: CASSRDTNTGELFF. The chain has TRBV6-2 or TRBV6-3 and TRBJ2-2; possibly TRBD1 for D (6 bases). The CDR3 sequence is 14 residues long. V shed 5 bases and J shed 0 bases, with 7 bases lying between them. Per germline, CDR1 MNHEY and CDR2 SVGEGT.

The V gene is TRBV2, the J gene TRBJ2-1, with D perhaps TRBD2 (5 bases). V lost 7 bases, J lost 0 bases, and 13 bases lay in between. In germline, CDR1 is SNHLY, CDR2 FYNNEI. The CDR3 extends over 15 amino acids. The CDR3 region has the DNA TGTGCCAGCAAGACTACGACAAGCTCCTACAATGAGCAGTTCTTC. Its translation: CASKTTTSSYNEQFF.

The table lists this clonotype with a count of one. V usage is TRBV20-1 and J usage is TRBJ2-1; D is perhaps TRBD1 or TRBD2 (6 bases each). Germline V gene sequence: CDR1 DFQATT, CDR2 SNEGSKA (reference sequence). V shed 0 bases and J shed 6 bases, with 18 bases lying between them. The CDR3 has 16 amino acids. The CDR3 DNA reads TGCAGTGCTAGAGATCAGGGGTACAGGGAGGCCAATGAGCAGTTCTTC. Amino acid sequence: CSARDQGYREANEQFF.

This clonotype was counted only a few times. The rearrangement links TRBV12-3 or TRBV12-4 to TRBJ2-1; 12 positions match TRBD2. Trimming removed 4 bases from V and 10 bases from J; junction bases left unmatched: 11. The CDR3 loop spans 16 amino acids. In nucleotides, the CDR3 is TGTGCCAGCAGTTCCCCCTCTGCTAGCGGGAGGGGGGAGCAGTTCTTC. Its protein product is CASSSPSASGRGEQFF.

This clonotype was seen once. V and J are TRBV3-1 and TRBJ1-4; 8 bases match TRBD1. The CDR3 runs to 15 residues. The ends lost 2 bases at V and 7 bases at J; junction bases unmatched: 6. Germline V gene sequence: CDR1 LGHDT, CDR2 YNNKEL (reference sequence). The CDR3 DNA is TGTGCCAGCAGCCAAACCGGGACAGGTTTTGAAAAACTGTTTTTT. As protein: CASSQTGTGFEKLFF.

This clonotype turned up a few times. V is TRBV2 and J is TRBJ2-1; TRBD2 is a possible D gene (6 bases). Trimming shortened V by 1 base and J by 10 bases, and 11 bases separated the two germline ends. The V gene's germline CDR1 is SNHLY and CDR2 FYNNEI. This CDR3 contains 13 residues. This CDR3 reads CASSEGAGTEQFF. CDR3 nucleotides: TGTGCCAGCAGTGAAGGAGCGGGCACCGAGCAGTTCTTC. Full variable domain (rest looked up from reference TRBV2 and TRBJ2-1): EPEVTQTPSHQVTQMGQEVILRCVPISNHLYFYWYRQILGQKVEFLVSFYNNEISEKSEIFDDQFSVERPDGSNFTLKIRSTKLEDSAMYFCASSEGAGTEQFFGPGTRLTVL.

A few counts support this clonotype. V and J are TRBV7-9 and TRBJ2-5; 7 bases are shared with TRBD2. CDR1 is SEHNR, CDR2 FQNEAQ, per germline (reference sequence). The CDR3 is made up of 14 amino acids. J lost 5 bases, V lost 5 bases, and 8 bases had no gene match. CDR3 region: CASSHRDYQETQYF. The CDR3, as DNA: TGTGCCAGCAGCCATCGGGACTATCAGGAGACCCAGTACTTC.

This clonotype has more than one count but fewer than ten. The V call is TRBV7-6, the J call TRBJ1-1; no definite D call. Germline-derived CDR1 and CDR2 are SGHVS and FNYEAQ. The CDR3 has 13 residues. V was shortened by 1 base and J by 5 bases, with 8 bases between the two germline ends. The CDR3 loop reads CASSLVAETEAFF. CDR3 DNA sequence: TGTGCCAGCAGCTTAGTTGCGGAGACTGAAGCTTTCTTT.

The chain uses TRBV4-1 and TRBJ1-5; no reliable D call. The length of the CDR3 is 14 residues. Trimming shortened V by 4 bases and J by 2 bases, and 9 bases separated the two germline ends. Germline CDR1 MGHRA, CDR2 YSYEKL. The CDR3 DNA sequence: TGCGCCAGCAGCCCACTGGCGGGCAATCAGCCCCAGCATTTT. Translation gives CASSPLAGNQPQHF.

The rearrangement uses TRBV20-1 and TRBJ1-2; D possibly corresponds to TRBD1 (5 bases). The CDR3 consists of 15 residues. The germline CDR1 and CDR2 sequences are DFQATT and SNEGSKA (reference sequence). Trimming removed 2 bases at V and 8 bases at J, with 21 bases between. CDR3 DNA: TGCAGTGCTAGATATACCCTTGGGGTGCCAGGGGGCTACACCTTC. This codes for CSARYTLGVPGGYTF.

A few counts support this clonotype. V gene TRBV9 combines with J gene TRBJ2-3, with a tentative D call TRBD2 (6 bases). The CDR3 covers 15 residues. Germline V gene lookup returns CDR1 SGDLS and CDR2 YYNGEE. The germline V and J ends were trimmed by 5 bases and 5 bases, with 18 bases remaining between them. The DNA for the CDR3 is TGTGCCAGCAGTGCAGGTGGGCGGGAATTAGATACGCAGTATTTT. It is translated as CASSAGGRELDTQYF.

V usage is TRBV14 and J usage is TRBJ2-3, with D tentatively TRBD1 or TRBD2 (5 bases each). V dropped 3 bases and J dropped 0 bases, with 16 bases sitting between them. This CDR3 spans 17 amino acids. CDR1 SGHDN and CDR2 FVKESK come from the germline V gene. The CDR3 sequence is CASSQGTGRTSTDTQYF. The CDR3 DNA reads TGTGCCAGCAGCCAGGGGACCGGACGGACCAGCACAGATACGCAGTATTTT.

V and J are TRBV30 and TRBJ2-7; TRBD2 is a possible D gene (5 bases). V gave up 1 base and J gave up 6 bases, with 10 bases separating them. The CDR3 has 12 residues. Looked up from germline, CDR1 is GTSNPN and CDR2 is SVGIG (reference sequence). In DNA, the CDR3 is TGTGCCTGGAGTGAATTAGGGAGCGAGCAGTACTTC. Translated, it gives CAWSELGSEQYF.

This clonotype was seen a handful of times. The rearrangement links TRBV29-1 to TRBJ2-7, with D tentatively TRBD2 (6 bases). This CDR3 comprises 13 residues. Trimming cost V 4 bases and J 4 bases, with 14 bases left between them. CDR1 SQVTM and CDR2 ANQGSEA come from the germline V gene. The CDR3 loop is CSVVGGFGYEQYF. The CDR3, as DNA: TGCAGCGTTGTTGGAGGGTTCGGGTACGAGCAGTACTTC.

This clonotype has at least ten counts. J is TRBJ2-5 and V is TRBV5-1, with D possibly matching TRBD2 (6 bases). The CDR3 consists of 15 residues. V lost 2 bases and J 2 bases, leaving 13 bases between the germline ends. The V gene's germline CDR1 is SGHRS and CDR2 YFSETQ. CDR3 sequence: CASSFGYAGQETQYF. The CDR3 DNA reads as TGCGCCAGCAGCTTCGGCTATGCGGGACAAGAGACCCAGTACTTC.

This clonotype has just a few counts. This chain joins TRBV7-9 and TRBJ2-7, with 7 bases lining up with TRBD2. V shed 1 base, J shed 6 bases, and the junction held 6 bases outside the gene matches. The CDR3 has 14 amino acids. Germline V gene data show CDR1 as SEHNR and CDR2 as FQNEAQ (reference sequence). The chain's CDR3 is CASSLGAGIGEQYF. As DNA, the CDR3 is TGTGCCAGCAGCTTAGGAGCGGGAATCGGCGAGCAGTACTTC.

This clonotype was seen a few times. The chain joins TRBV20-1 to TRBJ2-1; D remains unclear. This CDR3 spans 12 amino acids. The germline V and J ends were trimmed by 5 bases and 5 bases, with 10 bases remaining between them. The germline V gene has CDR1 DFQATT and CDR2 SNEGSKA (reference sequence). The CDR3 DNA follows: TGCAGTGCTTTAGAACTTGACAATGAGCAGTTCTTC. Protein sequence: CSALELDNEQFF.

The chain links TRBV7-9 to TRBJ1-2; D not resolved. The germline V gene has CDR1 SEHNR and CDR2 FQNEAQ (reference sequence). This CDR3 has 14 residues. The V and J ends lost 3 bases and 5 bases respectively, with 13 bases between them. CDR3 region: CASSLSVAGYGYTF. CDR3 bases: TGTGCCAGCAGCTTGAGTGTGGCGGGATATGGCTACACCTTC.

This clonotype came up many times. This chain links TRBV6-1 with TRBJ1-1, with 9 bases identical to TRBD1. The CDR3 spans 17 residues. Per the germline V gene, CDR1 is MNHNS and CDR2 is SASEGT. V lost 5 bases, J lost 0 bases, and 10 bases stayed unmatched. The CDR3 reads CASSLGTGTSVNTEAFF. The CDR3 coding sequence is TGTGCCAGCAGTCTCGGGACAGGGACCTCCGTGAACACTGAAGCTTTCTTT.

The chain recombines TRBV28 with TRBJ2-7; the match to TRBD1 covers 9 bases. Trimming cost V 3 bases and J 5 bases; bases outside gene matches: 5. This CDR3 has 14 residues. Looked up from germline, CDR1 is MDHEN and CDR2 is SYDVKM. DNA of the CDR3: TGTGCCAGCAGTTTCACGGACAGGGGCCACGAGCAGTACTTC. It translates to CASSFTDRGHEQYF. The variable domain in full, with the rest retrieved from reference TRBV28 and TRBJ2-7, is DVKVTQSSRYLVKRTGEKVFLECVQDMDHENMFWYRQDPGLGLRLIYFSYDVKMKEKGDIPEGYSVSREKKERFSLILESASTNQTSMYLCASSFTDRGHEQYFGPGTRLTVT.

This clonotype was counted many times. The chain carries TRBV29-1 and TRBJ2-7; D call uncertain. The CDR3 runs to 11 residues. Germline assignment: CDR1 SQVTM and CDR2 ANQGSEA. Trimming left V 1 base short and J 3 bases short, with 4 bases between. In nucleotides, the CDR3 is TGCAGCGTTGAAGTAAACTACGAGCAGTACTTC. Its protein product is CSVEVNYEQYF.

The CDR3 region is CASFAGEYTDTQYF. As DNA, the CDR3 is TGTGCCAGCTTCGCGGGGGAGTACACAGATACGCAGTATTTT. The chain employs TRBV2 and TRBJ2-3; 7 positions agree with TRBD2. This CDR3 contains 14 residues. V gave up 8 bases and J gave up 2 bases; unmatched junction bases: 7. Germline V gene lookup returns CDR1 SNHLY and CDR2 FYNNEI.

This clonotype has a count of ten or more. The chain couples TRBV3-1 to TRBJ2-2, with D maybe TRBD2 (5 bases). Germline V gene lookup returns CDR1 LGHDT and CDR2 YNNKEL (reference sequence). Trimming cost V 6 bases and J 7 bases, with 21 bases left between them. The CDR3 has 16 amino acids. CDR3 coding DNA: TGTGCCAGCAGAGATGCCGGGATCCAAAAAGGCGGGGAGCTGTTTTTT. The encoded protein is CASRDAGIQKGGELFF.

This chain links TRBV4-1 with TRBJ1-1, with TRBD1 matching 7 bases. The ends lost 4 bases at V and 4 bases at J; junction bases unmatched: 12. CDR3 size: 16 residues. Per germline, CDR1 MGHRA and CDR2 YSYEKL. The CDR3 DNA reads TGCGCCAGCAGCCCAGCGACAGGGAAAGTTGGCACTGAAGCTTTCTTT. Its protein is CASSPATGKVGTEAFF.

The sample holds a few counts of this clonotype. The V and J genes are TRBV27 and TRBJ1-5; possible D gene TRBD1, 5 bases. Germline V lookup: CDR1 MNHEY, CDR2 SMNVEV (reference sequence). This CDR3 region has 15 residues. V was trimmed by 3 bases and J by 6 bases, leaving 15 bases between them. CDR3 in amino acids: CASSFSWGDGQPQHF. The CDR3 DNA reads TGTGCCAGCAGTTTCAGTTGGGGGGACGGTCAGCCCCAGCATTTT.

This clonotype was seen more than once but under ten times. The V and J genes are TRBV5-1 and TRBJ2-7; D is perhaps TRBD2 (5 bases). CDR1 is SGHRS, CDR2 YFSETQ, per germline. The CDR3 consists of 17 residues. V lost 4 bases and J lost 2, with 22 bases in between. CDR3 amino acids: CASSPLVAPTDPYEQYF. Written as DNA, the CDR3 is TGCGCCAGCAGCCCCCTGGTAGCGCCGACGGATCCCTACGAGCAGTACTTC.

V gene TRBV7-3 combines with J gene TRBJ2-1; 7 positions match TRBD2. Germline values: CDR1 SGHTA, CDR2 FQGTGA. The CDR3 covers 16 residues. Trimming cost V 2 bases and J 2 bases; bases outside gene matches: 6. The CDR3 protein is CASSLDPAGAYNEQFF. The CDR3 DNA reads TGTGCCAGCAGCTTAGATCCGGCGGGAGCCTACAATGAGCAGTTCTTC.

There are many counts of this clonotype. V is TRBV5-1 and J is TRBJ2-1; D is unresolved. The germline gives CDR1 SGHRS, CDR2 YFSETQ. The V and J ends lost 0 bases and 5 bases respectively, with 15 bases between them. The CDR3 is 16 amino acids. The CDR3 sequence is CASSLVWGYSDNEQFF. DNA of the CDR3: TGCGCCAGCAGCTTGGTTTGGGGTTATTCGGACAATGAGCAGTTCTTC.